Below are 27 T cell receptor beta chains sequenced from a single sample in a study of cytomegalovirus exposure and HLA in healthy donors. Both 60 Vbeta primers and 13 Jbeta primers went into the PCR. Sequencing used immunoSEQ multiplex PCR; TCRdb keeps in-frame clones, though not all of them. The ten top clones account for 0.7% to 0.8%, within a sample of approximately 200,000 clones. Sequencing was done on a sample of PBMCs. The receptors were gathered from a boy younger than 18 in good health and CMV-seronegative.

The V call is TRBV27, the J call TRBJ2-7; no firm D call. The V end lost 3 bases, the J end lost 3 bases, and 12 bases lay between the germline ends. Germline loops: CDR1 MNHEY, CDR2 SMNVEV (reference sequence). The CDR3 loop spans 14 amino acids. CDR3 bases: TGTGCCAGCAGTTTCCATGTCAGTCTCTACGAGCAGTACTTC. Its translation: CASSFHVSLYEQYF.

The V and J genes are TRBV7-2 and TRBJ2-1; 8 bases align to TRBD2. In germline, CDR1 is SGHTA, CDR2 FQGNSA. The CDR3 contains 16 residues. Trimming at V came to 0 bases and at J to 2 bases, leaving 3 bases not matched to a gene. CDR3 DNA: TGTGCCAGCAGCTTAGCAATTAGCGGGGCCTACAATGAGCAGTTCTTC. Translated: CASSLAISGAYNEQFF.

The CDR3 bases are TGTGCCAGCAGCTTATCGAGCAGGGAGGTAGTTGATGAGCAGTTCTTC. Translated: CASSLSSREVVDEQFF. V usage is TRBV13 and J usage is TRBJ2-1, with D tentatively TRBD2 (6 bases). Germline CDR1 and CDR2: PRHDT and FYEKMQ (reference sequence). The V gene lost 2 bases and the J gene lost 8 bases, with 19 bases spanning the gap. CDR3 size: 16 residues.

This rearrangement joins TRBV27 to TRBJ1-1; D not resolved. There are 13 residues in the CDR3. CDR1 and CDR2 (germline): MNHEY, SMNVEV (reference sequence). Trimming shortened V by 5 bases and J by 2 bases, and 9 bases separated the two germline ends. The CDR3 loop is CASSPQFNTEAFF. DNA of the CDR3: TGTGCCAGCAGTCCCCAGTTTAACACTGAAGCTTTCTTT.

This chain links TRBV9 with TRBJ2-1; maybe TRBD2 (5 bases). The CDR3 totals 14 residues. The V end lost 3 bases, the J end lost 6 bases, and 13 bases lay between the germline ends. The germline V gene has CDR1 SGDLS and CDR2 YYNGEE. CDR3 loop: CASSGGPEFNEQFF. The CDR3 bases are TGTGCCAGCAGCGGCGGGCCGGAATTCAATGAGCAGTTCTTC.

The V call is TRBV28, the J call TRBJ1-5; TRBD1 agrees at 9 bases. The CDR3 loop spans 17 amino acids. Germline V gene sequence: CDR1 MDHEN, CDR2 SYDVKM. The junction had 18 bases not matched to a gene; V was cut back by 6 bases and J by 9 bases. In nucleotides, the CDR3 is TGTGCCAGCAGCTCTCCGGGACAGGGAACCGTCCGAGGGCCCCAGCATTTT. Protein sequence: CASSSPGQGTVRGPQHF.

This chain uses TRBV5-4 with TRBJ1-1; 11 positions match TRBD1. The V gene's germline CDR1 is SGHNT and CDR2 YYREEE (reference sequence). V gave up 4 bases and J gave up 3 bases; unmatched junction bases: 11. This CDR3 region has 17 residues. The chain's CDR3 is CASSPVAPGQGDTEAFF. The CDR3 nucleotides read TGTGCCAGCAGCCCCGTAGCCCCGGGACAGGGGGACACTGAAGCTTTCTTT.

The chain joins TRBV6-5 to TRBJ2-7; D gene unclear. This CDR3 has 13 residues. Germline-derived CDR1 and CDR2 are MNHEY and SVGAGI. With 6 bases removed from V and 2 bases from J, the gap between germline ends came to 11 bases. The CDR3 bases are TGTGCCAGCAGACTGACTCCCGCCTACGAGCAGTACTTC. This translates into CASRLTPAYEQYF.

The chain couples TRBV28 to TRBJ1-1; TRBD1 agrees at 8 bases. CDR1 is MDHEN, CDR2 SYDVKM, per germline. The CDR3 length is 14 residues. The V and J ends lost 6 bases and 4 bases, in that order; junction bases with no gene match: 7. CDR3 coding DNA: TGTGCCAGCAGACCACAGGGGGTTTTCACTGAAGCTTTCTTT. It translates to CASRPQGVFTEAFF. The whole variable domain, remainder taken from reference TRBV28 and TRBJ1-1, is DVKVTQSSRYLVKRTGEKVFLECVQDMDHENMFWYRQDPGLGLRLIYFSYDVKMKEKGDIPEGYSVSREKKERFSLILESASTNQTSMYLCASRPQGVFTEAFFGQGTRLTVV.

The chain recombines TRBV7-2 with TRBJ1-2; D is perhaps TRBD1 (6 bases). The CDR3 contains 14 residues. Germline CDR1 reads SGHTA; CDR2 reads FQGNSA. Trimming cost V 5 bases and J 4 bases, with 14 bases left between them. The CDR3 protein is CASSARDTFYGYTF. The DNA of the CDR3 is TGTGCCAGCAGCGCCCGGGACACCTTCTATGGCTACACCTTC.

V and J are TRBV30 and TRBJ1-5, with 9 nucleotides matching TRBD1. The CDR3 has 16 residues. Germline CDR1 is GTSNPN and CDR2 is SVGIG (reference sequence). V was clipped by 3 bases and J by 5 bases; unmatched bases: 11. CDR3 nucleotide sequence: TGTGCCTGGAGCGGAACCGGGACAGGGCCCTATCAGCCCCAGCATTTT. Its translation: CAWSGTGTGPYQPQHF.

The chain has TRBV30 and TRBJ1-5; D uncertain. CDR1 is GTSNPN, CDR2 SVGIG, per germline (reference sequence). The germline V and J ends were trimmed by 1 base and 0 bases, with 13 bases remaining between them. The length of the CDR3 is 16 residues. The chain's CDR3 is CAWSEGRLYSNQPQHF. The CDR3 DNA reads TGTGCCTGGAGTGAGGGCAGACTATATAGCAATCAGCCCCAGCATTTT. The whole variable domain, remainder taken from reference TRBV30 and TRBJ1-5, is SQTIHQWPATLVQPVGSPLSLECTVEGTSNPNLYWYRQAAGRGLQLLFYSVGIGQISSEVPQNLSASRPQDRQFILSSKKLLLSDSGFYLCAWSEGRLYSNQPQHFGDGTRLSIL.

The chain couples TRBV9 to TRBJ2-7, with D possibly being TRBD2 (6 bases). V was cut by 2 bases and J by 2 bases, with 14 bases left in between. The CDR3 totals 15 residues. Germline CDR1 and CDR2: SGDLS and YYNGEE. The chain's CDR3 is CASSVAGTGAYEQYF. In DNA form, the CDR3 reads TGTGCCAGCAGCGTTGCCGGGACGGGGGCCTACGAGCAGTACTTC.

The chain combines TRBV7-6 with TRBJ2-5; 7 bases align to TRBD2. The CDR3 length is 15 residues. Germline V gives CDR1 SGHVS, CDR2 FNYEAQ. The ends lost 4 bases at V and 2 bases at J; junction bases unmatched: 7. CDR3 region: CASSSKSGNQETQYF. The CDR3 DNA is TGTGCCAGCAGCTCCAAGAGCGGGAATCAAGAGACCCAGTACTTC.

The gene calls are TRBV6-6 and TRBJ1-5; no reliable D call. Trimming took off 6 bases at V and 0 bases at J, with 15 bases between the two ends. This CDR3 is built from 16 residues. Per the germline V gene, CDR1 is MNHNY and CDR2 is SVGAGI (reference sequence). The CDR3 is CASSPGGLYSNQPQHF. The DNA of the CDR3 is TGTGCCAGCAGCCCAGGAGGTTTGTATAGCAATCAGCCCCAGCATTTT.

This chain connects TRBV6-1 to TRBJ1-6; D uncertain. Trimming shortened V by 11 bases and J by 0 bases, and 14 bases separated the two germline ends. Germline CDR1 MNHNS, CDR2 SASEGT. This CDR3 spans 15 amino acids. The CDR3 reads CAATQGSSYNSPLHF. CDR3 DNA sequence: TGTGCCGCTACTCAAGGGAGCTCCTATAATTCACCCCTCCACTTT.

In DNA, the CDR3 is TGTGCCAGCTCACCCTCCAGGGTTTTATGGGACACTGAAGCTTTCTTT. Translating it yields CASSPSRVLWDTEAFF. The chain recombines TRBV18 with TRBJ1-1, with D tentatively TRBD1 (5 bases). Trimming pared 3 bases from V and 3 bases from J, leaving 17 bases between. CDR1 and CDR2 from the germline V gene are KGHSH and LQKENI. The CDR3 is 16 amino acids.

V usage is TRBV6-1 and J usage is TRBJ2-1; tentatively, D is TRBD1 (6 bases). Germline-derived CDR1 and CDR2 are MNHNS and SASEGT. Trimming left V 2 bases short and J 1 base short, with 21 bases between. The CDR3 runs to 19 residues. CDR3 sequence reads: CASSERGTLGFDSYNEQFF. The CDR3 coding sequence is TGTGCCAGCAGTGAAAGAGGGACATTGGGGTTTGATTCCTACAATGAGCAGTTCTTC.

This chain connects TRBV7-8 to TRBJ2-3, with TRBD1 identical over 7 bases. The junction had 6 bases not matched to a gene; V was cut back by 1 base and J by 2 bases. Germline CDR1 and CDR2: SGHVS and FQNEAQ. The length of the CDR3 is 16 residues. CDR3 DNA sequence: TGTGCCAGCAGCTTAGGGGGGACAGACCTCACAGATACGCAGTATTTT. This gives the protein CASSLGGTDLTDTQYF.

The chain uses TRBV13 and TRBJ2-7, with D perhaps TRBD2 (5 bases). V lost 5 bases and J 7 bases, leaving 15 bases between the germline ends. Germline CDR1 PRHDT, CDR2 FYEKMQ (reference sequence). The CDR3 consists of 13 residues. CDR3 region: CASSPRARGEQYF. The CDR3 DNA is TGTGCCAGCAGCCCCCGTGCTCGGGGAGAGCAGTACTTC.

CDR3 amino acids: CASSKYTDTQYF. DNA of the CDR3: TGTGCCAGCAGCAAATACACAGATACGCAGTATTTT. This chain connects TRBV7-2 to TRBJ2-3; no definite D call. Trimming took 5 bases from V and 2 from J, leaving 5 bases between them. Germline CDR1 SGHTA, CDR2 FQGNSA. This CDR3 is 12 amino acids long.

The chain is built from TRBV6-5 and TRBJ1-2; D gene ambiguous. This CDR3 spans 14 amino acids. V was cut by 0 bases and J by 2 bases, with 7 bases left in between. Germline lookup yields CDR1 MNHEY and CDR2 SVGAGI. The CDR3 protein is CASSYSSSNYGYTF. The CDR3, as DNA: TGTGCCAGCAGTTACTCGAGCTCCAACTATGGCTACACCTTC.

V is TRBV6-5 and J is TRBJ2-7, with D possibly being TRBD1 (5 bases). V lost 0 bases and J 3 bases, leaving 12 bases between the germline ends. Germline-derived CDR1 and CDR2 are MNHEY and SVGAGI. The CDR3 length is 15 residues. CDR3 bases: TGTGCCAGCAGTTACTCCGGGCGACAGAACTACGAGCAGTACTTC. Amino acid sequence: CASSYSGRQNYEQYF.

This chain uses TRBV6-1 with TRBJ1-2, with D possibly matching TRBD1 (5 bases). CDR3 length: 14 amino acids. Germline V gives CDR1 MNHNS, CDR2 SASEGT. With 3 bases removed from V and 8 bases from J, the gap between germline ends came to 16 bases. CDR3 loop: CASSETGVFRGYTF. The CDR3 bases are TGTGCCAGCAGTGAGACGGGGGTGTTCAGGGGCTACACCTTC.

The gene calls are TRBV10-3 and TRBJ2-5; 7 bases are a match to TRBD1. The J call may be in error: the DNA end matches TRBJ2-7 better. This CDR3 has 12 residues. The germline V gene has CDR1 ENHRY and CDR2 SYGVKD. The CDR3 loop is CAISGDSYEQYF. CDR3 sequence (DNA): TGTGCCATCAGTGGGGACAGCTACGAGCAGTACTTC.

The V and J genes are TRBV4-1 and TRBJ2-5, with TRBD1 as a possible D gene (6 bases). The J call may be faulty, since TRBJ2-7 better matches the DNA end. The length of the CDR3 is 15 residues. Germline CDR1 MGHRA, CDR2 YSYEKL. The CDR3 bases are TGCGCCAGCAGCCAAGTCGACAGGCCCCCCTACGAGCAGTACTTC. This gives the protein CASSQVDRPPYEQYF.

The gene calls are TRBV27 and TRBJ2-7, with 7 positions matching TRBD1. After removal of 5 bases from V and 7 bases from J, the junction contained 5 bases not matched to a gene. There are 12 residues in the CDR3. Germline assignment: CDR1 MNHEY and CDR2 SMNVEV (reference sequence). The CDR3 region has the DNA TGTGCCAGCAGTACGACAGGGCGGGAGCAGTACTTC. It encodes CASSTTGREQYF.